The 16 T cell receptor beta chains below all came from one sample that was sequenced in a study of T cells in Graves' hyperthyroidism and ophthalmopathy (dated by TCRdb to between 2018 and 2020). The library relied on multiplex PCR. Sequenced using an Illumina HiSeq 2000. TCR beta CDR3 regions were amplified from RNA transcripts. The TCR CDR3 was subjected to a first round of RT-PCR using the HTBI primer set and the Qiagen OneStep RT-PCR kit. TCRdb's own reprocessing of the public reads used fastp at Q25 and MiXCR and kept productive beta chains. CDR3 protein duplicates are merged, each entry listing the most common genes and DNA. Counted in this sample were approximately 400,000 distinct CDR3 sequences; around 16% of them appeared once. Of the sample, over 12% falls within the top ten clones. The sequencing input was blood. All receptors come from a woman under 30 with Graves' hyperthyroidism.

This clonotype was observed many times. The chain recombines TRBV24-1 with TRBJ2-7; 8 nucleotides match TRBD1. With V trimmed by 3 bases and J by 5 bases, 8 bases remained unmatched. There are 15 residues in the CDR3. Per the germline V gene, CDR1 is KGHDR and CDR2 is SFDVKD. Written as DNA, the CDR3 is TGTGCCACCAGTGATCGAGGACAGGGAGGCCACGAGCAGTACTTC. This encodes CATSDRGQGGHEQYF.

This chain uses TRBV4-1 with TRBJ1-5; D is unresolved. Per germline, CDR1 MGHRA and CDR2 YSYEKL. This CDR3 contains 13 residues. V gave up 1 base and J gave up 3 bases, with 4 bases separating them. CDR3 residues: CASSQADNQPQHF. DNA of the CDR3: TGCGCCAGCAGCCAAGCAGACAATCAGCCCCAGCATTTT.

This clonotype has more than one count but fewer than ten. The V and J genes are TRBV4-2 and TRBJ2-5; D call uncertain. Germline CDR1 is LGHNA and CDR2 is YNFKEQ. The CDR3 runs to 16 residues. V gave up 1 base and J gave up 1 base, with 13 bases separating them. The CDR3 protein is CASSQGNSKTQETQYF. In nucleotides, the CDR3 is TGTGCCAGCAGCCAAGGAAACTCAAAGACCCAAGAGACCCAGTACTTC.

The V gene is TRBV7-2, the J gene TRBJ1-6; D is ambiguous. Germline loops: CDR1 SGHTA, CDR2 FQGNSA. The CDR3 contains 12 residues. Trimming took 1 base from V and 14 from J, leaving 9 bases between them. CDR3 DNA sequence: TGTGCCAGCAGCTTAGGGGAGGGAACCCTCCACTTT. It encodes CASSLGEGTLHF.

This clonotype was detected a few times. The chain joins TRBV24-1 to TRBJ1-1; TRBD1 matches at 7 bases. Trimming at V came to 9 bases and at J to 8 bases, leaving 5 bases not matched to a gene. Per the germline V gene, CDR1 is KGHDR and CDR2 is SFDVKD. The CDR3 runs to 11 residues. CDR3 sequence reads: CATYGGGEAFF. The DNA for the CDR3 is TGTGCCACCTATGGAGGGGGCGAAGCTTTCTTT.

This clonotype was recorded many times. The V call is TRBV3-1, the J call TRBJ2-4; 10 nucleotides agree with TRBD1. Per germline, CDR1 LGHDT and CDR2 YNNKEL (reference sequence). V lost 3 bases to trimming and J lost 9 bases; unmatched junction nucleotides: 5. The CDR3 is made up of 14 amino acids. The chain's CDR3 is CASSQGQGLAIQYF. Written as DNA, the CDR3 is TGTGCCAGCAGCCAGGGACAGGGGTTGGCCATTCAGTACTTC.

Of note for this clonotype: Possible read error: a much larger clone is one base away. This chain uses TRBV5-1 with TRBJ1-2; the match to TRBD1 covers 10 bases. Germline CDR1 reads SGHRS; CDR2 reads YFSETQ. The CDR3 sequence is 15 residues long. CDR3 nucleotides: TGCGCCAGCGGCTTGGGGACAGGGGAAGACTATGGCTACACCTTC. Translated, it gives CASGLGTGEDYGYTF.

This clonotype was seen many times. The chain links TRBV2 to TRBJ2-1; 10 bases agree with TRBD2. J lost 15 bases, V lost 9 bases, and 14 bases had no gene match. This CDR3 is built from 13 residues. Germline loops: CDR1 SNHLY, CDR2 FYNNEI. CDR3 in amino acids: CASSMRLAGRGFF. The CDR3 DNA reads as TGTGCCAGTTCGATGAGACTAGCGGGCCGAGGGTTCTTC.

This clonotype came up many times. V and J are TRBV6-1 and TRBJ2-7; D unresolved. CDR3 length equals 14 residues. Germline CDR1 reads MNHNS; CDR2 reads SASEGT. The V and J ends lost 4 bases and 3 bases respectively, with 13 bases between them. The CDR3 loop is CASSGSSVGYEQYF. The CDR3 bases are TGTGCCAGCAGTGGGAGCTCCGTTGGCTACGAGCAGTACTTC.

In the case of this clonotype: A much larger clone sits a single nucleotide away, making a read error possible. V usage is TRBV29-1 and J usage is TRBJ2-7; 9 nucleotides align to TRBD1. Germline V CDR1 and CDR2: SQVTM, ANQGSEA. The V and J ends lost 6 bases and 3 bases, in that order; junction bases with no gene match: 12. CDR3 length: 15 residues. The DNA for the CDR3 is TGCAGCGTCGAACGACAGGGGGGGAAGGTCTACGAGCAGTACTTC. Translating it yields CSVERQGGKVYEQYF.

The chain couples TRBV20-1 to TRBJ2-7, with 11 bases lining up with TRBD2. This CDR3 has 12 amino acids. The germline V gene has CDR1 DFQATT and CDR2 SNEGSKA (reference sequence). J was trimmed by 6 bases and V by 8 bases; bases with no gene match: 6. The CDR3 region has the DNA TGCAGTCTTAGCGGGAGGGCCGGCGAGCAGTACTTC. Protein sequence: CSLSGRAGEQYF.

This clonotype was detected a few times. The CDR3 nucleotides are TGTGCCAGCAGCTTACCCCCCGGCGCGGGAGTGGGGGAGCAGTACTTC. Translating gives CASSLPPGAGVGEQYF. The rearrangement joins TRBV11-2 to TRBJ2-7, with 7 bases lining up with TRBD2. V shed 2 bases and J 7 bases; nucleotides not matched to a gene: 14. The CDR3 has 16 residues. The germline V gene has CDR1 SGHAT and CDR2 FQNNGV. Together with reference TRBV11-2 and TRBJ2-7, the CDR3 gives the full variable domain: EAGVAQSPRYKIIEKRQSVAFWCNPISGHATLYWYQQILGQGPKLLIQFQNNGVVDDSQLPKDRFSAERLKGVDSTLKIQPAKLEDSAVYLCASSLPPGAGVGEQYFGPGTRLTVT.

This clonotype was detected many times. The genes are TRBV27 and TRBJ2-7; possible D gene TRBD2, 6 bases. Germline assignment: CDR1 MNHEY and CDR2 SMNVEV (reference sequence). The CDR3 length is 15 residues. Between the trimmed V and J ends, which lost 6 bases and 7 bases, there was a span of 22 bases. CDR3: CASRQPGSRAGEQYF. The CDR3 bases are TGTGCCAGCAGACAACCCGGGTCACGCGCGGGGGAGCAGTACTTC.

This clonotype appeared a few times. The gene calls are TRBV10-3 and TRBJ2-1; 8 nucleotides line up with TRBD2. Germline V lookup: CDR1 ENHRY, CDR2 SYGVKD. CDR3 length equals 16 residues. V dropped 0 bases and J dropped 7; count of bases not matched to a gene: 8. The CDR3 reads CAISESSAGVRNEQFF. The CDR3 DNA is TGTGCCATCAGTGAGTCGTCAGCGGGGGTACGGAATGAGCAGTTCTTC.

The V call is TRBV29-1, the J call TRBJ1-4, with D perhaps matching TRBD1 (6 bases). The V gene's germline CDR1 is SQVTM and CDR2 ANQGSEA. The CDR3 runs to 13 residues. V lost 6 bases to trimming and J lost 4 bases, with 12 bases between them. CDR3 nucleotide sequence: TGCAGCGTCTCCGGGGGCCTTAATGAAAAACTGTTTTTT. Translating it yields CSVSGGLNEKLFF.

This clonotype was observed a handful of times. The chain has TRBV12-3 or TRBV12-4 and TRBJ2-2; no clear D gene. Trimming removed 3 bases at V and 1 base at J, with 3 bases between. This CDR3 has 13 residues. The DNA for the CDR3 is TGTGCCAGCAGTTTGATGAACACCGGGGAGCTGTTTTTT. It is translated as CASSLMNTGELFF.